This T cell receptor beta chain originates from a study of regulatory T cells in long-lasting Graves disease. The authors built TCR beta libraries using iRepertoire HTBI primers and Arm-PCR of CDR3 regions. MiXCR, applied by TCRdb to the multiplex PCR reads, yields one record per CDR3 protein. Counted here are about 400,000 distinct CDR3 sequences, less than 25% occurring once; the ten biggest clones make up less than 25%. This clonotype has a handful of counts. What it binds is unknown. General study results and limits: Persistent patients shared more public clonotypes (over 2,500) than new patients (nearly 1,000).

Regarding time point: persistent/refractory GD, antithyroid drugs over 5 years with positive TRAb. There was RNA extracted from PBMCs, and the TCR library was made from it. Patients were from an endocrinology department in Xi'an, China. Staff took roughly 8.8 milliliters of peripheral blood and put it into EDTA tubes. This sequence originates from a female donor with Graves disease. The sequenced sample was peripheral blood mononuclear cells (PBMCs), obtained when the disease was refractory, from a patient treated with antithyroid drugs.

CDR3 bases: TGTGCCAGCAGTGTCGGAACAGGGGGTAATTCACCCCTCCACTTT. Translated: CASSVGTGGNSPLHF. The V call is TRBV6-1, the J call TRBJ1-6; 8 bases align to TRBD1. V dropped 4 bases and J dropped 6; count of bases not matched to a gene: 5. Germline V gene data show CDR1 as MNHNS and CDR2 as SASEGT. The CDR3 is 15 amino acids.